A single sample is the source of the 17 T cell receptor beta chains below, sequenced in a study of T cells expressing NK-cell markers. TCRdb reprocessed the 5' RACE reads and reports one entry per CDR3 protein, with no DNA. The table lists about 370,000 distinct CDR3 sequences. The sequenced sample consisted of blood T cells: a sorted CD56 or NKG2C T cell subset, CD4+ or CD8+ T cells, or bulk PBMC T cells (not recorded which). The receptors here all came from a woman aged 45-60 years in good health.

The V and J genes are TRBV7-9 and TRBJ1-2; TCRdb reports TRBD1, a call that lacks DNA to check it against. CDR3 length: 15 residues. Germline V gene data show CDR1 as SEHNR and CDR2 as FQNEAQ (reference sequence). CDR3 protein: CASSPVGQNNYGYTF.

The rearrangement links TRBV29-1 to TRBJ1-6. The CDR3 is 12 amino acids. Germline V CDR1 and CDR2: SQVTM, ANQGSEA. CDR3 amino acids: CSVGTAGSPLHF.

CDR3 sequence: CASSLVAGGPSGANVLTF. The chain uses TRBV5-1 and TRBJ2-6; TCRdb returns TRBD1, unconfirmable since there is no DNA. CDR1 and CDR2 (germline): SGHRS, YFSETQ. The CDR3 is 18 amino acids.

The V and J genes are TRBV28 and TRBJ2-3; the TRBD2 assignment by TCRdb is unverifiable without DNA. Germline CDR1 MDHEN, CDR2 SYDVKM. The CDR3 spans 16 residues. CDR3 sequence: CASSSPTSGRRDTQYF.

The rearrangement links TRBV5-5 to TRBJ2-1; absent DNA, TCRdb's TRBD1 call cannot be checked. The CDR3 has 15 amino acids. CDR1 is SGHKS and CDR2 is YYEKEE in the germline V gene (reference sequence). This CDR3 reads CASMGLPGPYNEQFF.

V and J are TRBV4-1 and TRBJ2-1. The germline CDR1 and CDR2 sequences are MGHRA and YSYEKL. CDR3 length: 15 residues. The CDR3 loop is CASSITASSYNEQFF.

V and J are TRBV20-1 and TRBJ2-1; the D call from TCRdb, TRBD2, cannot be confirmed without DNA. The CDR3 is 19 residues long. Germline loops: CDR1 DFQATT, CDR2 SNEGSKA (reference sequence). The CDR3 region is CSAREKGLAGTLGYNEQFF.

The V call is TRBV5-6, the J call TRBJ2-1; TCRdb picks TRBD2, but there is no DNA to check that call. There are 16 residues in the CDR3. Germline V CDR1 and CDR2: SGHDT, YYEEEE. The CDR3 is CASSRNLAGTYNEQFF.

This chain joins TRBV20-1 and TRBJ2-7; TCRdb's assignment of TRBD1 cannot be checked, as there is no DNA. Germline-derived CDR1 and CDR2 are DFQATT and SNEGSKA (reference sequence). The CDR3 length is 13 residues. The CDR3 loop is CSASWTGGNEQYF.

The CDR3: CASSQEGMEGGNIQYF. This chain connects TRBV4-3 to TRBJ2-4; TCRdb indicates TRBD1, and absent DNA this call remains unverified. This CDR3 region has 16 residues. The V gene's germline CDR1 is LGHNA and CDR2 YSLEER.

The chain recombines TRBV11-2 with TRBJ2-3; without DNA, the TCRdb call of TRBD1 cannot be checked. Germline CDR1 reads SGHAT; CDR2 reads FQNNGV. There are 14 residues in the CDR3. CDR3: CASSPPTGGDTQYF.

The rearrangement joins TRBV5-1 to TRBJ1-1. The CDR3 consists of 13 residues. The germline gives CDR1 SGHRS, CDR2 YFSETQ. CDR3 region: CASSRELATEAFF. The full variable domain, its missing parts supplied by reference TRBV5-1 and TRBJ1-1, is KAGVTQTPRYLIKTRGQQVTLSCSPISGHRSVSWYQQTPGQGLQFLFEYFSETQRNKGNFPGRFSGRQFSNSRSEMNVSTLELGDSALYLCASSRELATEAFFGQGTRLTVV.

CDR3 sequence: CASSPGNYGYTF. The chain uses TRBV27 and TRBJ1-2; without DNA, the TCRdb call of TRBD1 cannot be checked. CDR3 length equals 12 residues. The germline V gene has CDR1 MNHEY and CDR2 SMNVEV (reference sequence).

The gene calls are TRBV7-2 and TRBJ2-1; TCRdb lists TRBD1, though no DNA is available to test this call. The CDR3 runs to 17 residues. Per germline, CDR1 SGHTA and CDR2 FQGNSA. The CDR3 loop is CASSGTGGESGYNEQFF. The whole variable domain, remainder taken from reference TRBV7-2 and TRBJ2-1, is GAGVSQSPSNKVTEKGKDVELRCDPISGHTALYWYRQSLGQGLEFLIYFQGNSAPDKSGLPSDRFSAERTGGSVSTLTIQRTQQEDSAVYLCASSGTGGESGYNEQFFGPGTRLTVL.

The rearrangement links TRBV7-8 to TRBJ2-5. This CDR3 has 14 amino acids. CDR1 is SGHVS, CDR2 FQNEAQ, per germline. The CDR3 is CASSSPELGETQYF. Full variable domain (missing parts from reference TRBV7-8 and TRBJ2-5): GAGVSQSPRYKVAKRGQDVALRCDPISGHVSLFWYQQALGQGPEFLTYFQNEAQLDKSGLPSDRFFAERPEGSVSTLKIQRTQQEDSAVYLCASSSPELGETQYFGPGTRLLVL.

The CDR3 protein is CASSQGTSQETQYF. The gene calls are TRBV14 and TRBJ2-5. Looked up from germline, CDR1 is SGHDN and CDR2 is FVKESK. This CDR3 comprises 14 residues.

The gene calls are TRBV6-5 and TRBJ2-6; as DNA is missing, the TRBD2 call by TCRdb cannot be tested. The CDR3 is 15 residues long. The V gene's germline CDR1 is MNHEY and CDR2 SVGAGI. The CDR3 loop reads CASRVGPSGANVLTF.